The present TCR beta chain was sequenced within a study of blood T cell repertoires in COVID-19. Study information: Italy, Spain and the United States were the sources of the convalescent and acute COVID-19 samples.

TCRdb's copy holds only in-frame clones and misses some; the assay was immunoSEQ multiplex PCR. The sample includes roughly 200,000 clones, about 90% of them seen just once. V was pared by 3 bases and J by 0 bases, with 11 bases of the junction left unmatched. CDR1 MDHEN and CDR2 SYDVKM come from the germline V gene. The CDR3 runs 20 residues. Enrollees, roughly 18 to 95 years old, lived in approximately 25 US areas. Cohorts were determined from participant-reported clinical history. The V gene is TRBV28, the J gene TRBJ1-6; TRBD1 matches at 10 bases. Sequencing was carried out using PBMCs or T cells enriched from blood (not recorded which). This receptor was taken from a woman in her 30s with acute COVID-19. In DNA, the CDR3 is TGTGCCAGCAGTTTTGGGACAGGGGCCCTTTCTTACTCCTATAATTCACCCCTCCACTTT. This sequence encodes CASSFGTGALSYSYNSPLHF.